This T cell receptor beta chain appears in the sequencing data of a study of blood T cells in healthy people across ages. Broader study findings: Underestimates were what the diversity estimates from one million T cells were considered to be.

This CDR3 has 16 amino acids. Germline loops: CDR1 DFQATT, CDR2 SNEGSKA (reference sequence). Per sample, no less than 5 micrograms of total RNA were extracted. In the case of this clonotype: Its antigen remains unknown. One end of the junction varies from germline; a read error may be responsible.

A J-beta primer mix and a sample-barcoded 5' primer were used in a second PCR of roughly 6 to 12 cycles. The template-switch adaptor was a 5' adaptor with 12 random nucleotides. It tagged each cDNA molecule. Using its own MiXCR run on the 5' RACE reads, TCRdb lists one record per CDR3 protein. The repertoire consists of roughly 500,000 distinct CDR3 sequences, with approximately 30% occurring once and the leading ten covering approximately 18%. The chain joins TRBV20-1 to TRBJ1-3; D not certain. This clonotype was sampled from a woman in her 70s in good health. The specimen was blood. The CDR3 coding sequence is TGCAGTGCTAGAGACCAGGACGGCGGCTCTAGAAACACCATATATTTT. Protein: CSARDQDGGSRNTIYF.